The sequence of this TCR beta chain was determined in a study of CD8 T cells in ankylosing spondylitis. Points from the study as a whole: Blood from ankylosing spondylitis patients appeared to carry a characteristic roughly eight-variant TCR beta motif. In ankylosing spondylitis patients, matched synovial fluid reportedly showed significant enrichment of disease-linked clones. In synovial fluid and blood from reactive arthritis, some motif variants were previously reported. CD8+ disease-linked clones were present at relatively low frequencies in blood.

J gave up 6 bases and V 4 bases, and 7 bases lay outside the gene matches. The CDR3 loop spans 15 amino acids. In germline, CDR1 is KGHDR, CDR2 SFDVKD. For TCR beta, libraries came from quantitative 5'-RACE with molecular barcodes. In TCRdb, the 5' RACE reads were re-called with MiXCR into one record per CDR3 protein. The table shows roughly 670,000 distinct CDR3 sequences, with around 17% occurring only once. Of note for this clonotype: Its cognate antigen is unknown.

This clonotype was obtained from a male donor with ankylosing spondylitis. This chain links TRBV24-1 with TRBJ2-1; 8 bases fit TRBD1. The sequenced sample was blood, either unsorted or a sorted T cell fraction (not recorded which). The CDR3 DNA follows: TGTGCCACCAGTGAAAGGACAGGGACGGGCAATGAGCAGTTCTTC. Translation gives CATSERTGTGNEQFF.